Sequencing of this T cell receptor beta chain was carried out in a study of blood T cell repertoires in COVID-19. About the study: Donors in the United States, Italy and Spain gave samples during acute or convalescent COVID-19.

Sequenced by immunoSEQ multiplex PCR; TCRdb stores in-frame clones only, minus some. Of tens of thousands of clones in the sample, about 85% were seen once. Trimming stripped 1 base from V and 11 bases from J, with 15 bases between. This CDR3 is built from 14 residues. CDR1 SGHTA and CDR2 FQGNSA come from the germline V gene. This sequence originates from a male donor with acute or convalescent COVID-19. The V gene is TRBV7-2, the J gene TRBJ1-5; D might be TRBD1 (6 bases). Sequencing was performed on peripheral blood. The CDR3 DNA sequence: TGTGCCAGCAGCTTAGGGGACATCCAATCGTCCCAGCATTTT. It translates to CASSLGDIQSSQHF.